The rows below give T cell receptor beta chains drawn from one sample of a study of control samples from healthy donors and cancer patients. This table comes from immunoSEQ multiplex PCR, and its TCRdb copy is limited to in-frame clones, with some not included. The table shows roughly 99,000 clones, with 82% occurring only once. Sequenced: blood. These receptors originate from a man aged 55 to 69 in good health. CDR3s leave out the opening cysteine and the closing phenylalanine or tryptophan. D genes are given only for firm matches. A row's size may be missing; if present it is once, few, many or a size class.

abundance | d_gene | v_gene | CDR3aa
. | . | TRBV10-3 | AISESRDNSPLH
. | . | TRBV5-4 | ASSFSGGPNTGELF
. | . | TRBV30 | AWNLGAGEKLF
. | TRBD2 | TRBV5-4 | ASSPGTNNEQF
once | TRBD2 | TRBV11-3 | ASSPSSGGAGEQF
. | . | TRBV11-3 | ASSAQSGGRETQY
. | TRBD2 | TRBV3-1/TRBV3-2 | ASSPGSGGYYEQY
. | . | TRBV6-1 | ASSDPLGSTGANVLT
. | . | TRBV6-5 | ARQGHAEAF
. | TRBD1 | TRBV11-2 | ASRENRGNTEAF
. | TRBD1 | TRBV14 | ASSQVRGLTEAF
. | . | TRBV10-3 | AITETGSNTEAF
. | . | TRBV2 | ASSDWETQY
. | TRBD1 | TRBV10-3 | AIWGQSSSRANVLT
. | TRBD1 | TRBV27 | ASSLSQGARHGYT
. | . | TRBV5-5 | ASRSGVSYEQY
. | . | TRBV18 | ASSPITGNVVQY
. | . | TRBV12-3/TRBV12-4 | ASIGADTEAF
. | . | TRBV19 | ASTSRGGYGYT